This T cell receptor beta chain was sequenced in a study of blood T cells in healthy people across ages. Points on this clonotype: One end of the junction fails to match germline, which may point to a read error.

Sample-barcoded 5' priming and a J-beta primer mix drove a second PCR of roughly 6 to 12 cycles. From the 5' RACE reads, TCRdb called clonotypes with MiXCR, one entry per CDR3 protein. The sample has about 580,000 distinct CDR3 sequences, under 55% seen once; the top ten hold roughly 25%. The CDR3 covers 18 residues. Germline values: CDR1 MNHEY, CDR2 SVGEGT. This chain joins TRBV6-2 or TRBV6-3 and TRBJ2-1, with D maybe TRBD2 (5 bases). The sequencing sample was made of blood. This sequence originates from a man older than 75 in good health. CDR3 DNA: TGTGCCAGCCGTTACTCGATGGGGTCTAGCCCTCTCCCCCGGACGCAGTTCTTC. It codes for CASRYSMGSSPLPRTQFF.